This is a list of T cell receptor beta chains from one sample in a study of blood T cell repertoires in COVID-19. Only in-frame clones appear in the TCRdb table, and some are missing; sequencing was by immunoSEQ multiplex PCR. The sample holds tens of thousands of clones, roughly 75% seen once. The specimen sequenced was peripheral blood. The receptors come from an elderly man with active or convalescent COVID-19. Each CDR3 is given with its conserved first and last residue. A D gene is named only where the DNA matches it firmly. Clone size is not always given. Where it is, it says once, few, many or a class for expanded clones.

- TRBJ2-3 TRBD2 TRBV9 CASSVAGGGGTDTQYF TGTGCCAGCAGCGTAGCTGGGGGGGGAGGAACAGATACGCAGTATTTT
once TRBJ1-1 TRBD1 TRBV11-1 CASSDRGLAEAFF TGTGCCAGCAGCGACAGGGGGCTGGCTGAAGCTTTCTTT
- TRBJ2-4 - TRBV11-3 CASSSDSKNIQYF TGTGCCAGCAGCTCAGACAGCAAAAACATTCAGTACTTC
- TRBJ1-1 - TRBV7-2 CASSPWDTLDTEAFF TGTGCCAGCAGCCCGTGGGACACCCTAGACACTGAAGCTTTCTTT
few TRBJ2-1 - TRBV28 CASSSAGSSYNEQFF TGTGCCAGCAGTTCTGCGGGAAGCTCCTACAATGAGCAGTTCTTC
few TRBJ1-5 - TRBV2 CASRGFGQFNQPQHF TGTGCCAGCAGAGGCTTCGGACAGTTCAATCAGCCCCAGCATTTT
- TRBJ2-5 - TRBV24-1 CATSDPHGGVETQYF TGTGCCACCAGTGATCCCCACGGGGGAGTTGAGACCCAGTACTTC
- TRBJ2-3 TRBD2 TRBV11-2 CASSSGLAGGPLADTQYF TGTGCCAGCAGCTCCGGACTAGCGGGGGGGCCGTTAGCAGATACGCAGTATTTT
- TRBJ1-4 - TRBV9 CASSVGGGSPTNEKLFF TGTGCCAGCAGCGTAGGGGGAGGGTCCCCCACTAATGAAAAACTGTTTTTT
- TRBJ2-5 - TRBV6-5 CASSPGRLIQETQYF TGTGCCAGCAGTCCGGGTCGATTAATACAAGAGACCCAGTACTTC
- TRBJ2-7 TRBD1 TRBV28 CASSLRTRGNEQYF TGTGCCAGCAGCCTTCGGACCAGGGGGAACGAGCAGTACTTC
- TRBJ1-1 - TRBV28 CASGRANTEAFF TGTGCCTCCGGCAGGGCGAACACTGAAGCTTTCTTT
- TRBJ2-7 TRBD1 TRBV19 CASSIWRDRDREQYF TGTGCCAGTAGTATTTGGAGGGACAGGGATCGCGAGCAGTACTTC
- TRBJ2-1 TRBD1 TRBV7-3 CASSLKGDRDGTYNEQFF TGTGCCAGCAGCTTAAAGGGGGACAGAGATGGAACCTACAATGAGCAGTTCTTC
- TRBJ1-2 - TRBV7-2 CASSPGRKGAGYTF TGTGCCAGCAGCCCCGGGAGGAAGGGCGCGGGCTACACCTTC
- TRBJ1-1 - TRBV11-2 CASSLGFRGARAEAFF TGTGCCAGCAGCTTAGGTTTTCGGGGGGCCCGCGCTGAAGCTTTCTTT
- TRBJ1-1 - TRBV11-2 CASSIGTRAEAFF TGTGCCAGCAGCATAGGGACAAGAGCTGAAGCTTTCTTT
few TRBJ1-2 - TRBV13 CASTGWGGAEYGYTF TGTGCCAGCACGGGCTGGGGGGGCGCGGAGTATGGCTACACCTTC
- TRBJ2-5 - TRBV19 CASSRDFQTQYF TGTGCCAGTAGTAGGGACTTCCAGACCCAGTACTTC
few TRBJ2-7 TRBD2 TRBV7-8 CASSLEGTSGGPPYEQYF TGTGCCAGCAGCTTAGAAGGGACTAGCGGGGGGCCCCCCTACGAGCAGTACTTC
once TRBJ2-1 TRBD2 TRBV6-5 CASSPRGSGIYEQFF TGTGCCAGCAGCCCCCGAGGTAGCGGGATCTATGAGCAGTTCTTC
- TRBJ1-5 TRBD1 TRBV27 CASSLGQPVQPQHF TGTGCCAGCAGTTTGGGACAGCCCGTTCAGCCCCAGCATTTT
- TRBJ2-5 TRBD2 TRBV30 CAWSGLAGETQYF TGTGCCTGGAGTGGGCTAGCGGGTGAGACCCAGTACTTC
few TRBJ2-2 TRBD1 TRBV5-4 CASSTPGTGRRSTGELFF TGTGCCAGCAGCACCCCAGGGACAGGACGGCGATCGACCGGGGAGCTGTTTTTT
- TRBJ1-1 TRBD1 TRBV2 CASRQTGANTEAFF TGTGCCAGCAGGCAGACAGGGGCGAACACTGAAGCTTTCTTT
few TRBJ1-2 - TRBV28 CASSWGSYGYTF TGTGCCAGCAGTTGGGGCAGCTATGGCTACACCTTC
- TRBJ2-1 TRBD1 TRBV29-1 CSVNRDRVNEQFF TGCAGCGTTAACCGGGACAGGGTGAATGAGCAGTTCTTC
- TRBJ1-2 - TRBV3-1/TRBV3-2 CASSQDRVNGYTF TGTGCCAGCAGCCAAGATCGAGTGAATGGCTACACCTTC
- TRBJ2-1 TRBD2 TRBV24-1 CATSTSGGDNEQFF TGTGCCACTTCGACTAGCGGGGGGGACAATGAGCAGTTCTTC
- TRBJ2-1 TRBD2 TRBV2 CASIQGAGGPYNEQFF TGTGCCAGCATCCAAGGGGCGGGAGGGCCGTACAATGAGCAGTTCTTC
- TRBJ1-3 TRBD1 TRBV28 CASSLPGQGGNTIYF TGTGCCAGCAGTTTACCGGGACAGGGTGGAAACACCATATATTTT
- TRBJ2-1 - TRBV24-1 CATLDWGLYNEQFF TGTGCCACTCTGGACTGGGGACTTTACAATGAGCAGTTCTTC
once TRBJ1-2 - TRBV5-5 CASSPDLGGYTF TGTGCCAGCAGCCCCGACTTAGGTGGCTACACCTTC
few TRBJ2-3 TRBD2 TRBV11-3 CASSLTGTSGTTQYF TGTGCCAGCAGCCTCACCGGGACTAGCGGGACCACGCAGTATTTT
once TRBJ2-2 TRBD1 TRBV5-4 CASSSGDRGNTGELFF TGTGCCAGCAGCTCGGGAGACAGGGGAAACACCGGGGAGCTGTTTTTT
once TRBJ2-5 TRBD2 TRBV19 CASATAGGDETQYF TGTGCCAGTGCTACGGCGGGGGGGGATGAGACCCAGTACTTC
once TRBJ1-2 TRBD1 TRBV2 CASRVRQGDGYTF TGTGCCAGCAGGGTCCGACAGGGTGATGGCTACACCTTC
- TRBJ1-4 TRBD1 TRBV15 CATSSYGQGSNEKLFF TGTGCCACCAGCAGCTACGGACAGGGATCCAATGAAAAACTGTTTTTT
- TRBJ2-1 - TRBV4-3 CASSQDWRGGGMYNEQFF TGCGCCAGCAGCCAAGATTGGCGGGGCGGGGGCATGTACAATGAGCAGTTCTTC
- TRBJ2-7 TRBD2 TRBV7-8 CASSLVRLAGAYEQYF TGTGCCAGCAGCTTAGTACGGCTAGCGGGAGCCTACGAGCAGTACTTC
- TRBJ1-5 TRBD1 TRBV19 CATRGQPNQPQHF TGTGCCACCAGGGGGCAGCCAAATCAGCCCCAGCATTTT
few TRBJ2-7 - TRBV3-1/TRBV3-2 CASSQGRDYEQYF TGTGCCAGCAGCCAAGGCAGGGACTACGAGCAGTACTTC
- TRBJ1-4 TRBD1 TRBV3-1/TRBV3-2 CASSRNTGVNEKLFF TGTGCCAGCAGTCGTAATACAGGGGTTAATGAAAAACTGTTTTTT
- TRBJ1-1 TRBD1 TRBV27 CASSTDRIARTEAFF TGTGCCAGCAGTACGGACAGGATAGCGCGCACTGAAGCTTTCTTT
- TRBJ2-2 - TRBV7-9 CASSLAKTYTGELFF TGTGCCAGCAGCTTAGCGAAGACTTACACCGGGGAGCTGTTTTTT
- TRBJ2-2 - TRBV9 CASSGNTGELFF TGTGCCTCCTCCGGGAACACCGGGGAGCTGTTTTTT